The 3 T cell receptor beta chains below come from one sample, sequenced in a study of early T cells in non-severe SARS-CoV-2 infection. TCRdb passed the 5' RACE reads through MiXCR, listing each CDR3 protein once. The sample has some 80,000 distinct CDR3 sequences; roughly 12% are singletons. Material: whole blood, obtained at baseline. These receptors all come from an adult who was a healthcare worker with PCR-confirmed SARS-CoV-2 infection or an uninfected control (not recorded which). The donor label of this sample is uncertain.

The chain combines TRBV29-1 with TRBJ1-2; no definite D call. V lost 1 base and J lost 8, with 11 bases in between. The CDR3 runs 12 residues. Germline V gene data show CDR1 as SQVTM and CDR2 as ANQGSEA. The CDR3: CSVEALMGGYTF. The CDR3, as DNA: TGCAGCGTTGAAGCCCTGATGGGGGGCTACACCTTC.

In its sample, this clonotype was seen many times. The rearrangement joins TRBV11-2 to TRBJ2-3; either TRBD1 or TRBD2 may fit D (6 bases each). Looked up from germline, CDR1 is SGHAT and CDR2 is FQNNGV. Trimming took 2 bases from V and 2 from J, leaving 14 bases between them. The CDR3 consists of 16 residues. The CDR3 spells CASSLNPGAPTDTQYF. CDR3 bases: TGTGCCAGCAGCTTAAATCCGGGGGCCCCCACAGATACGCAGTATTTT. Full variable domain (remainder filled in from reference TRBV11-2 and TRBJ2-3): EAGVAQSPRYKIIEKRQSVAFWCNPISGHATLYWYQQILGQGPKLLIQFQNNGVVDDSQLPKDRFSAERLKGVDSTLKIQPAKLEDSAVYLCASSLNPGAPTDTQYFGPGTRLTVL.

The chain is built from TRBV20-1 and TRBJ2-7; the match to TRBD1 covers 10 bases. The CDR3 has 15 amino acids. The V gene end was trimmed by 2 bases and the J gene end by 6 bases; junction bases not matched to a gene: 10. Germline-derived CDR1 and CDR2 are DFQATT and SNEGSKA (reference sequence). The CDR3 here is CSARFGVGTGAEQYF. The CDR3 nucleotides read TGCAGTGCTAGATTTGGGGTAGGGACAGGGGCCGAGCAGTACTTC.